This T cell receptor beta chain emerged from a study of blood T cell repertoires in COVID-19. Study information: Sample material is recorded as cDNA or gDNA derived from T cells, B-cell-depleted T cells, or PBMCs.

This clone occurred once. Data came from immunoSEQ multiplex PCR; TCRdb stores just in-frame clones and leaves some out. Of about 170,000 clones listed, 83% are singletons. The V gene lost 4 bases and the J gene lost 2 bases, with 10 bases spanning the gap. This CDR3 has 14 residues. CDR1 and CDR2 (germline): LGHDT, YNNKEL (reference sequence). This chain connects TRBV3-1 (or the pseudogene TRBV3-2) to TRBJ2-3; D might be TRBD1 (6 bases). The TCR comes from a woman in her 70s who had recovered from COVID-19. The sequenced sample consisted of peripheral blood. CDR3 coding DNA: TGTGCCAGCAGCCCAGGGGCCCCCACAGATACGCAGTATTTT. This encodes CASSPGAPTDTQYF.